Presented here are 2 T cell receptor beta chains from one specimen sequenced in a study of beta chain features in type 1 diabetes. Whole-study findings and limits: A moderate, significant TCRB CDR3 shortening appeared in type 1 diabetes across four CD4+ subsets.

Expressed TCRB transcripts got sequenced, as all isolated RNA was reverse transcribed. Clones were read by immunoSEQ multiplex PCR, and TCRdb kept only the in-frame ones, dropping some. The table records 600,000 to 750,000 clones, over 10% of them present only once. No antigen has been assigned to these receptors. The sample consisted of naive CD4+ T cells from blood. The receptors stem from a man aged 30-40 years with type 1 diabetes.

This clone has just a few counts. V gene TRBV15 combines with J gene TRBJ1-6; D perhaps matches TRBD1 (6 bases). This CDR3 has 12 residues. The V gene lost 3 bases and the J gene lost 14 bases, with 11 bases spanning the gap. The germline V gene has CDR1 LNHNV and CDR2 YYDKDF (reference sequence). CDR3 loop: CATSRDSGSLHF. In DNA, the CDR3 is TGTGCCACCAGCAGGGACAGCGGGTCCCTCCACTTT.

The V call is TRBV6-6, the J call TRBJ1-5, with D unclear. The CDR3 covers 13 residues. CDR1 and CDR2 from the germline V gene are MNHNY and SVGAGI (reference sequence). Trimming removed 5 bases from V and 4 bases from J, with 9 bases in between. The CDR3 bases are TGTGCCAGCAGTGGGCAGCTAAATCAGCCCCAGCATTTT. Its protein product is CASSGQLNQPQHF.